The 20 T cell receptor beta chains below all came from one sample that was sequenced in a study of shared clonotypes between healthy human individuals. Terminally differentiated effector memory CD45RA+ cells were excluded by CCR7 positive selection of CD45RO-negative cells. Produced via immunoSEQ multiplex PCR; TCRdb's table is partial and in-frame only. The repertoire consists of about 2.1 million clones, with 93% occurring once and the leading ten covering more than 1.5%. The sequenced sample consisted of naive CD8+ T cells from PBMCs. The receptors were sampled from a man between 18 and 35 years old in good health. Some clones in this sample may be carry-over from other donors' samples.

For this clone: Additional DNA sequences in this sample encode the identical CDR3. This chain links TRBV7-9 with TRBJ2-7; a possible D gene is TRBD2 (5 bases). In germline, CDR1 is SEHNR, CDR2 FQNEAQ (reference sequence). The germline V and J ends were trimmed by 2 bases and 3 bases, with 5 bases remaining between them. The CDR3 has 12 residues. Here the CDR3 DNA reads TGTGCCAGCAGCTTAAGCGGCTACGAGCAGTACTTC. Its translation: CASSLSGYEQYF.

Turning to this clone: Other DNA sequences in the same sample also yield this CDR3. The chain's CDR3 is CASSEAPNTEAFF. For the CDR3, the DNA is TGTGCCAGCAGTGAGGCACCTAACACTGAAGCTTTCTTT. The gene calls are TRBV6-1 and TRBJ1-1; D unresolved. This CDR3 has 13 amino acids. CDR1 and CDR2 from the germline V gene are MNHNS and SASEGT. Trimming took 3 bases from V and 2 from J, leaving 7 bases between them.

The gene calls are TRBV7-8 and TRBJ2-7; D is perhaps TRBD1 or TRBD2 (5 bases each). Germline CDR1 is SGHVS and CDR2 is FQNEAQ. This CDR3 has 13 amino acids. Between the trimmed V and J ends, which lost 7 bases and 3 bases, there was a span of 13 bases. The CDR3 coding sequence is TGTGCCAGCAAGGGGTCCGGGATCTACGAGCAGTACTTC. This codes for CASKGSGIYEQYF. Using reference TRBV7-8 and TRBJ2-7 for the parts outside the CDR3, the full variable domain is GAGVSQSPRYKVAKRGQDVALRCDPISGHVSLFWYQQALGQGPEFLTYFQNEAQLDKSGLPSDRFFAERPEGSVSTLKIQRTQQEDSAVYLCASKGSGIYEQYFGPGTRLTVT.

The genes are TRBV7-3 and TRBJ2-5, with D maybe TRBD2 (5 bases). CDR1 SGHTA and CDR2 FQGTGA come from the germline V gene. Between the trimmed V and J ends, which lost 0 bases and 4 bases, there was a span of 12 bases. The CDR3 sequence is 15 residues long. The DNA for the CDR3 is TGTGCCAGCAGCTTAACCGGGGTAGCGAGAGAGACCCAGTACTTC. Residues: CASSLTGVARETQYF.

In its sample, this clone was seen once. The V gene is TRBV5-8, the J gene TRBJ2-5; no firm D call. This CDR3 has 14 residues. Germline CDR1 SGHTS, CDR2 YDEGEE. Deletions cut 2 bases from V and 1 base from J, with 9 bases between. CDR3 nucleotide sequence: TGTGCCAGCAGCTTCCGACGGTCCCAAGAGACCCAGTACTTC. Its protein product is CASSFRRSQETQYF.

The genes are TRBV15 and TRBJ2-7, with TRBD1 matching over 7 bases. The germline CDR1 and CDR2 sequences are LNHNV and YYDKDF (reference sequence). The CDR3 is made up of 14 amino acids. Unmatched junction bases numbered 3, after V lost 0 bases and J lost 4 bases. This CDR3 reads CATSREQGWYEQYF. CDR3 nucleotides: TGTGCCACCAGCAGAGAACAGGGGTGGTACGAGCAGTACTTC. Full variable domain (remainder filled in from reference TRBV15 and TRBJ2-7): DAMVIQNPRYQVTQFGKPVTLSCSQTLNHNVMYWYQQKSSQAPKLLFHYYDKDFNNEADTPDNFQSRRPNTSFCFLDIRSPGLGDTAMYLCATSREQGWYEQYFGPGTRLTVT.

CDR3 in DNA: TGTGCCAGTAGTGGTCCCGCTAGCGGGAGACTTAATTCGTTGAATGAGCAGTTCTTC. Amino acid sequence: CASSGPASGRLNSLNEQFF. The V call is TRBV19, the J call TRBJ2-1; 10 bases are shared with TRBD2. The V gene's germline CDR1 is LNHDA and CDR2 SQIVND (reference sequence). V lost 5 bases, J lost 7 bases, and 20 bases stayed unmatched. CDR3 length: 19 amino acids.

This clone was seen a single time. The chain combines TRBV5-1 with TRBJ2-1, with D unclear. The V gene lost 0 bases and the J gene lost 6 bases, with 13 bases spanning the gap. The length of the CDR3 is 15 residues. CDR1 and CDR2 (germline): SGHRS, YFSETQ. The CDR3 loop is CASSLEFPSINEQFF. The CDR3 DNA reads as TGCGCCAGCAGCTTGGAGTTTCCGAGCATCAATGAGCAGTTCTTC. The complete variable domain, with remaining parts taken from reference TRBV5-1 and TRBJ2-1, reads KAGVTQTPRYLIKTRGQQVTLSCSPISGHRSVSWYQQTPGQGLQFLFEYFSETQRNKGNFPGRFSGRQFSNSRSEMNVSTLELGDSALYLCASSLEFPSINEQFFGPGTRLTVL.

J is TRBJ2-7 and V is TRBV27, with D maybe TRBD2 (5 bases). V lost 8 bases, J lost 4 bases, and 18 bases lay in between. The CDR3 loop spans 14 amino acids. Per germline, CDR1 MNHEY and CDR2 SMNVEV (reference sequence). The CDR3 is CASRNMRERYEQYF. The CDR3 region has the DNA TGTGCCAGCCGGAACATGAGGGAGCGTTACGAGCAGTACTTC.

The chain recombines TRBV7-9 with TRBJ1-1; D gene unclear. Trimming removed 5 bases at V and 6 bases at J, with 10 bases between. Germline CDR1 is SEHNR and CDR2 is FQNEAQ (reference sequence). CDR3 length equals 12 residues. CDR3 sequence reads: CASSPDTAEAFF. For the CDR3, the DNA is TGTGCCAGCAGCCCAGACACGGCTGAAGCTTTCTTT.

This clone appeared a single time. The chain recombines TRBV7-2 with TRBJ2-2; TRBD2 might be the D (6 bases). The germline V and J ends were trimmed by 3 bases and 0 bases, with 8 bases remaining between them. CDR3 length: 15 residues. Germline CDR1 is SGHTA and CDR2 is FQGNSA. The CDR3 bases are TGTGCCAGCAGCTTCGGACTAACGAACACCGGGGAGCTGTTTTTT. Residues: CASSFGLTNTGELFF.

The chain employs TRBV18 and TRBJ2-7, with 11 bases lining up with TRBD1. This CDR3 comprises 14 residues. Per germline, CDR1 KGHSH and CDR2 LQKENI. J lost 6 bases, V lost 3 bases, and 4 bases had no gene match. CDR3 in DNA: TGTGCCAGCTCACCCCGGGACAGGGGGTTCGAGCAGTACTTC. It translates to CASSPRDRGFEQYF.

This rearrangement joins TRBV28 to TRBJ2-5; tentatively, D is TRBD1 (5 bases). The CDR3 extends over 14 amino acids. Germline V lookup: CDR1 MDHEN, CDR2 SYDVKM. With 9 bases removed from V and 4 bases from J, the gap between germline ends came to 18 bases. In DNA, the CDR3 is TGTGCCAGTTCGGACACCTTATGGGTAGAGACCCAGTACTTC. The encoded protein is CASSDTLWVETQYF.

The rearrangement links TRBV2 to TRBJ2-7; D assignment may be TRBD1 or TRBD2 (5 bases each). V lost 2 bases and J lost 5, with 19 bases in between. Germline V gene data show CDR1 as SNHLY and CDR2 as FYNNEI. The CDR3 loop spans 16 amino acids. Written as DNA, the CDR3 is TGTGCCAGCAGTGAATTGGGGGTTAAAACTTGGGACGAGCAGTACTTC. Protein: CASSELGVKTWDEQYF.

The chain carries TRBV15 and TRBJ2-5; 9 bases agree with TRBD2. The junction had 4 bases not matched to a gene; V was cut back by 2 bases and J by 0 bases. Germline V gene data show CDR1 as LNHNV and CDR2 as YYDKDF (reference sequence). This CDR3 comprises 16 residues. The chain's CDR3 is CATSRLAGMDQETQYF. CDR3 in DNA: TGTGCCACCAGCAGACTAGCGGGAATGGACCAAGAGACCCAGTACTTC.

This chain links TRBV7-9 with TRBJ2-7; TRBD2 agrees at 8 bases. V trimming: 5 bases; J trimming: 2 bases; junction bases outside the gene matches: 5. The CDR3 contains 14 residues. CDR1 and CDR2 (germline): SEHNR, FQNEAQ (reference sequence). Here the CDR3 DNA reads TGTGCCAGCAGCGGTAGCGGGACGCCCTACGAGCAGTACTTC. Residues: CASSGSGTPYEQYF.

The chain employs TRBV27 and TRBJ1-1; 9 positions match TRBD1. With V trimmed by 5 bases and J by 1 base, 5 bases remained unmatched. CDR3 length equals 15 residues. Germline assignment: CDR1 MNHEY and CDR2 SMNVEV (reference sequence). The DNA for the CDR3 is TGTGCCAGCAGTAGTTCGACAGGGGGGAACACTGAAGCTTTCTTT. Translated, it gives CASSSSTGGNTEAFF.

V and J are TRBV27 and TRBJ2-7, with unresolved D. CDR3 length equals 16 residues. V was cut by 5 bases and J by 0 bases, with 17 bases left in between. The germline V gene encodes CDR1 MNHEY and CDR2 SMNVEV (reference sequence). The CDR3 nucleotides are TGTGCCAGCAGTAGGTTCTTTGCGTCTCCCTCCTACGAGCAGTACTTC. It encodes CASSRFFASPSYEQYF.

For this clone: The same CDR3 also results from other DNA sequences found in this sample. The CDR3 DNA sequence: TGTGCCAGCAGTTTGAGCAGGGGGACTGAGCAGTTCTTC. It specifies CASSLSRGTEQFF. The rearrangement links TRBV27 to TRBJ2-1, with 7 bases that match TRBD1. The V gene end was trimmed by 3 bases and the J gene end by 9 bases; junction bases not matched to a gene: 5. The CDR3 spans 13 residues. CDR1 and CDR2 (germline): MNHEY, SMNVEV (reference sequence).

This clone was recorded only once. The chain recombines TRBV10-3 with TRBJ2-4; D ambiguous. CDR1 ENHRY and CDR2 SYGVKD come from the germline V gene. Trimming removed 0 bases from V and 10 bases from J, with 7 bases in between. The CDR3 length is 12 residues. Here the CDR3 DNA reads TGTGCCATCAGTGAGTCGGAAGGGATTCAGTACTTC. Its protein is CAISESEGIQYF.